A selection of T cell receptor beta chains follows, all from one sample in a study of cytomegalovirus exposure and HLA in healthy donors. TCRdb's table, derived via immunoSEQ multiplex PCR, lists solely in-frame clones and lacks some. Found here are some 240,000 clones, 78% of them singletons; the top ten hold approximately 3.8%. The sequencing input was PBMCs. The receptor set was obtained from a male donor in good health and CMV-seronegative. CDR3s include the opening cysteine and the closing phenylalanine or tryptophan. The D gene is left open where the match is weak. Clone size, where shown, is once, few, many, or a class for clones that have expanded.

size	D	V	J	DNA	CDR3
-	TRBD2	TRBV7-3	TRBJ2-1	TGTGCCAGCAGCGCAGGACTAGCGGCGTACAATGAGCAGTTCTTC	CASSAGLAAYNEQFF
few	TRBD2	TRBV7-8	TRBJ2-3	TGTGCCAGCAGCCCAGAGTCAGCGGGAGGATATACGCAGTATTTT	CASSPESAGGYTQYF
-	-	TRBV5-1	TRBJ1-1	TGCGCCAGCAGCTCTCAGGGTACTACTGAAGCTTTCTTT	CASSSQGTTEAFF
-	-	TRBV27	TRBJ2-5	TGTGCCAGCAGTTTATTCGACAGACAAGAGACCCAGTACTTC	CASSLFDRQETQYF
-	TRBD2	TRBV6-4	TRBJ2-5	TGTGCCAGCAGTGCCAGACTAGCGGGACTAGAGACCCAGTACTTC	CASSARLAGLETQYF
-	-	TRBV7-9	TRBJ2-1	TGTGCCAGCAGCGGAAAAAGTGGGACACCTAGGAGTAATGAGCAGTTCTTC	CASSGKSGTPRSNEQFF
-	-	TRBV25-1	TRBJ2-7	TGTGCCAGCAGTGAATCGGGCTCCTACGAGCAGTACTTC	CASSESGSYEQYF
-	TRBD1	TRBV5-4	TRBJ1-2	TGTGCCAGCAGCTTCCTGGGGGGGACAGGGGGCTTC	CASSFLGGTGGF
few	-	TRBV7-6	TRBJ2-1	TGTGCCAGCAGCCCAAACGGGGGGCTAGCTTATGAGCAGTTCTTC	CASSPNGGLAYEQFF
-	TRBD2	TRBV2	TRBJ2-3	TGTGCCAGCAGTGAAGCGCTTGGGGCGGGAGGGGTAGATACGCAGTATTTT	CASSEALGAGGVDTQYF
-	TRBD2	TRBV29-1	TRBJ2-3	TGCAGCGTTGAACTGCCTAGCGGGGGGGGAGGTACGCAGTATTTT	CSVELPSGGGGTQYF
-	TRBD1	TRBV7-9	TRBJ1-1	TGTTCCAGCAGCTTAGTACGGGGTCAGGGGGCGACTGAAGCTTTCTTT	CSSSLVRGQGATEAFF
once	-	TRBV27	TRBJ2-3	TGTGCCAGCAGTCGGGCAGGGGTAAATGTTACGCAGTATTTT	CASSRAGVNVTQYF
few	-	TRBV25-1	TRBJ2-7	TGTGCCAGCAGTGAGGCAGGGGAAAGCTACGAGCAGTACTTC	CASSEAGESYEQYF
-	TRBD1	TRBV5-1	TRBJ2-3	TGCGCCAGCAGCTTTCAGGACAGGTCAACAGATACGCAGTATTTT	CASSFQDRSTDTQYF
-	-	TRBV7-9	TRBJ1-2	TGTGCCAGCCGTTTTACAGGTCGCTATGGCTACACCTTC	CASRFTGRYGYTF
once	-	TRBV6-6	TRBJ2-1	TGTGCCAGCACCCGGTTAGTCAACTACAATGAGCAGTTCTTC	CASTRLVNYNEQFF
-	-	TRBV5-1	TRBJ2-7	TGCGCCAGCAGCTTGGGGTCAGGGAACTACGAGCAGTACTTC	CASSLGSGNYEQYF
-	-	TRBV25-1	TRBJ2-7	TGTGCCAGCAGTGAAGGGGCGACACTAAGGGGCGAGCAGTACTTC	CASSEGATLRGEQYF
-	TRBD2	TRBV4-1	TRBJ2-3	TGCGCCAGCAGCCAGGCTAGCGGGAGTACAGATACGCAGTATTTT	CASSQASGSTDTQYF
-	-	TRBV6-6	TRBJ1-3	TGTGCCAGCAACGAATACAGGGCCTTGAGAGGAAACACCATATATTTT	CASNEYRALRGNTIYF
few	-	TRBV19	TRBJ2-3	TGTGCCAGTAGTTGGGCAGGGGCGGTCACAGATACGCAGTATTTT	CASSWAGAVTDTQYF
few	TRBD2	TRBV5-1	TRBJ2-3	TGCGCCAGCAGCTCTATCTCGGGACTAGCAACAGATACGCAGTATTTT	CASSSISGLATDTQYF
-	-	TRBV6-5	TRBJ1-4	TGTGCCAGCAGTCCTAAGTTTAATGAAAAACTGTTTTTT	CASSPKFNEKLFF
-	-	TRBV30	TRBJ1-6	TGTGCCTGGAAGCAGGGAAATTCACCCCTCCACTTT	CAWKQGNSPLHF
once	-	TRBV10-1	TRBJ2-5	TGCGCCAGCAGTGAGTCCGGTGTTGCGGAGACCCAGTACTTC	CASSESGVAETQYF
-	-	TRBV5-8	TRBJ1-2	TGTGCCAGCAGCCAACGGGGGGGTGCCTACACCTTC	CASSQRGGAYTF
-	-	TRBV7-9	TRBJ2-1	TGTTCCAGCAGCTTCCCTAGCGAGGCGTTCTTC	CSSSFPSEAFF
-	TRBD1	TRBV18	TRBJ1-4	TGTGCCAGCTCAACTACAGGGGTGCGGGCTAATGAAAAACTGTTTTTT	CASSTTGVRANEKLFF
few	TRBD2	TRBV29-1	TRBJ2-7	TGCAGCGTTGAGGGACTAGCGGGAGTTTCCGAGCAGTACTTC	CSVEGLAGVSEQYF
-	TRBD2	TRBV9	TRBJ2-1	TGTGCCAGCAGCGCGAGGACTAGCGGGAGTTACAATGAGCAGTTCTTC	CASSARTSGSYNEQFF
-	-	TRBV27	TRBJ2-7	TGTGCCAGCAGTTTGACGGGGGCCTACGAGCAGTACTTC	CASSLTGAYEQYF
-	-	TRBV12-5	TRBJ2-7	TGTGCTAGTGGTTTGGTGCCTAGACAGGTGCCCTACGAGCAGTACTTC	CASGLVPRQVPYEQYF
-	-	TRBV28	TRBJ1-2	TGTGCCAGTGAAGATACCTTCAGGGGCCTCTATGGCTACACCTTC	CASEDTFRGLYGYTF
-	-	TRBV7-3	TRBJ2-3	TGTGCCAGCAGCTTAATGGCGGGTAACACAGATACGCAGTATTTT	CASSLMAGNTDTQYF
-	TRBD1	TRBV19	TRBJ2-5	TGTGCCAGTAGTAAGGACAGGGACCAAGAGACCCAGTACTTC	CASSKDRDQETQYF
-	TRBD1	TRBV5-1	TRBJ2-7	TGCGCCAGCAGCTCCGGACAGGGCGCCTACGAGCAGTACTTC	CASSSGQGAYEQYF